A selection of T cell receptor beta chains follows, all from one sample in a study of early T cells in non-severe SARS-CoV-2 infection. Each CDR3 protein gets one entry after TCRdb re-called the 5' RACE reads with MiXCR. This sample yields about 72,000 distinct CDR3 sequences, of which roughly 10% are seen a single time; 3.2% belongs to the top ten. Sequences were obtained from whole blood. The receptors come from an adult who was a healthcare worker with PCR-confirmed SARS-CoV-2 infection or an uninfected control (not recorded which). CDR3s include the opening cysteine and the closing phenylalanine or tryptophan. The D gene is left open where the match is weak. The size field is filled for only some rows; it gives once, few, many or a size class.

J | size | length | D | V | DNA | CDR3
TRBJ2-3 | - | 15 | - | TRBV28 | TGTGCCAGCAGTCCTACAACTGACAGCACAGATACGCAGTATTTT | CASSPTTDSTDTQYF
TRBJ2-3 | - | 14 | - | TRBV7-3 | TGTGCCAGCAGCTTAAGGGGGGCCTCAGATACGCAGTATTTT | CASSLRGASDTQYF
TRBJ2-7 | - | 14 | - | TRBV4-1 | TGCGCCAGCAGCCAGCCAACGGTGGCCTACGAGCAGTACTTC | CASSQPTVAYEQYF
TRBJ2-7 | many | 12 | - | TRBV14 | TGTGCCAGCAGAGGGGACGGCTACGAGCAGTACTTC | CASRGDGYEQYF
TRBJ1-1 | many | 12 | - | TRBV24-1 | TGTGCCACCAGTGATTACCCCTACGAGGCTTTCTTT | CATSDYPYEAFF
TRBJ2-3 | many | 15 | TRBD1 | TRBV5-1 | TGCGCCAGCAGCCGCGGACAGGGGGCAGGGGATACGCAGTATTTT | CASSRGQGAGDTQYF
TRBJ1-4 | many | 15 | - | TRBV7-8 | TGTGCCAGCAGATACCAGGGGTCGGCTAATGAAAAACTGTTTTTT | CASRYQGSANEKLFF
TRBJ2-5 | many | 13 | TRBD1 | TRBV20-1 | TGCAGTGCTGCCAGGGGGCGGTCAGAGACCCAGTACTTC | CSAARGRSETQYF
TRBJ2-3 | few | 15 | - | TRBV20-1 | TGCAGTGCTCGAGACCCCGGCGCGTCCCCAGATACGCAGTATTTT | CSARDPGASPDTQYF
TRBJ2-3 | - | 15 | - | TRBV11-1 | TGTGCCAGCAGCTTACGGCTACGGAGCACAGATACGCAGTATTTT | CASSLRLRSTDTQYF
TRBJ2-5 | few | 14 | - | TRBV2 | TGTGCCAGCAGCCTAGGGACAAACCAAGAGACCCAGTACTTC | CASSLGTNQETQYF
TRBJ1-4 | few | 11 | - | TRBV29-1 | TGCAGCGTTGAAACCGGGACGAAACTGTTTTTT | CSVETGTKLFF
TRBJ1-1 | few | 14 | - | TRBV3-1 | TGTGCCAGCAGCCAAGACAGGATACGACCTGAAGCTTTCTTT | CASSQDRIRPEAFF
TRBJ2-1 | - | 17 | TRBD1 | TRBV5-1 | TGCGCCAGCAGCTCTGGACAGGGCGTCCTTTCCTACAATGAGCAGTTCTTC | CASSSGQGVLSYNEQFF
TRBJ1-2 | - | 15 | TRBD1 | TRBV2 | TGTGCCAGCAGTGACCCGACAGGGGACAACTATGGCTACACCTTC | CASSDPTGDNYGYTF
TRBJ1-2 | few | 17 | - | TRBV28 | TGTGCCAGCAGTTTATTAACTAGAGCGTTAGCTAACTATGGCTACACCTTC | CASSLLTRALANYGYTF
TRBJ2-2 | - | 15 | TRBD2 | TRBV7-7 | TGTGCCAGCAGCTTAGAGCGGGAGGGCACCGGGGAGCTGTTTTTT | CASSLEREGTGELFF
TRBJ2-2 | - | 15 | - | TRBV29-1 | TGCAGCGTTGTAAAGGGGCCGTCGAACACCGGGGAGCTGTTTTTT | CSVVKGPSNTGELFF
TRBJ1-4 | few | 17 | - | TRBV28 | TGTGCCAGCAGTCCCCCCCTGGGGCCGGCAACTAATGAAAAACTGTTTTTT | CASSPPLGPATNEKLFF
TRBJ1-2 | - | 16 | TRBD1 | TRBV28 | TGTGCCAGCAGTCCCGGACAGGGGGGAGGGGACTATGGCTACACCTTC | CASSPGQGGGDYGYTF
TRBJ2-5 | - | 13 | - | TRBV6-1 | TGTGCCAGCAGTGAAGAAGTCTTTGGGACCCAGTACTTC | CASSEEVFGTQYF
TRBJ2-7 | few | 12 | - | TRBV20-1 | TGCAGTGCTAGAGACAACTCCTACGAGCAGTACTTC | CSARDNSYEQYF
TRBJ1-1 | - | 14 | - | TRBV6-6 | TGTGCCAGCATTCGGCAGGGGAGGAACACTGAAGCTTTCTTT | CASIRQGRNTEAFF
TRBJ2-1 | many | 15 | TRBD2 | TRBV29-1 | TGCAGCGTTGAGCTCCTAGCGGGAGGACGACAGAAGCAGTTCTTC | CSVELLAGGRQKQFF
TRBJ2-3 | many | 12 | - | TRBV7-6 | TGTGCCAGCAGCTTAGGCACAGATACGCAGTATTTT | CASSLGTDTQYF
TRBJ2-7 | many | 15 | TRBD1 | TRBV7-3 | TGTGCCAGCAGCTTATCGGCAGGGGGTATCAACGAGCAGTACTTC | CASSLSAGGINEQYF
TRBJ2-5 | many | 13 | - | TRBV25-1 | TGTGCCAGCAGTGAAATCGGCATGGAGACCCAGTACTTC | CASSEIGMETQYF
TRBJ1-3 | - | 14 | - | TRBV5-1 | TGCGCCAGCAGTCTAGAGAGCTCTGGAAACACCATATATTTT | CASSLESSGNTIYF
TRBJ1-3 | - | 16 | - | TRBV6-1 | TGTGCCAGCAGTGAAATTACAGGGACGAGCGGAAACACCATATATTTT | CASSEITGTSGNTIYF
TRBJ1-5 | few | 14 | TRBD1 | TRBV10-3 | TGTGCCATCAGTGGCAGGGGGAGCAATCAGCCCCAGCATTTT | CAISGRGSNQPQHF
TRBJ2-5 | many | 14 | - | TRBV11-2 | TGTGCCAGCAGCCCGGCTGGGGGCGCGGAGACCCAGTACTTC | CASSPAGGAETQYF
TRBJ2-2 | - | 16 | TRBD2 | TRBV12-3/TRBV12-4 | TGTGCCAGCATCCTACTAGCGGGAGTTCGCACCGGGGAGCTGTTTTTT | CASILLAGVRTGELFF
TRBJ2-5 | many | 11 | - | TRBV5-1 | TGTGCCAGCAGCTTCCAAGAGACCCAGTACTTC | CASSFQETQYF
TRBJ2-3 | few | 15 | - | TRBV5-4 | TGTGCCAGCAGCTTGTTGCGCGGGTCCACAGATACGCAGTATTTT | CASSLLRGSTDTQYF
TRBJ2-5 | few | 11 | - | TRBV20-1 | TGCAGTGCCCAGAAGGGAGAGACCCAGTACTTC | CSAQKGETQYF
TRBJ2-5 | few | 13 | TRBD1 | TRBV19 | TGTGCCAGCTCCGACAGGGGGCAAGAGACCCAGTACTTC | CASSDRGQETQYF
TRBJ2-1 | many | 13 | - | TRBV6-4 | TGTGCCAGCAGTGACTCGCTGGGACGGGAGCAGTTCTTC | CASSDSLGREQFF
TRBJ1-4 | many | 15 | - | TRBV12-3/TRBV12-4 | TGTGCCAGCAGTTTACTCGGGGGAACTAATGAAAAACTGTTTTTT | CASSLLGGTNEKLFF
TRBJ2-7 | - | 14 | - | TRBV12-3/TRBV12-4 | TGTGCCAGCAGTTTTCAGCGGACGGCATACGAGCAGTACTTC | CASSFQRTAYEQYF
TRBJ2-6 | - | 17 | - | TRBV7-9 | TGTGCCAGCAGCTTTGTTCCCGGGAGCTCTGGGGCCAACGTCCTGACTTTC | CASSFVPGSSGANVLTF
TRBJ2-3 | many | 15 | - | TRBV7-6 | TGTGCCAGCAGCATGGAACTGCAGGGCGCAGATACGCAGTATTTT | CASSMELQGADTQYF
TRBJ1-5 | - | 13 | - | TRBV7-2 | TGTGCCAGCAGCTCCGGGGGGGGGCAGCCCCAGCATTTT | CASSSGGGQPQHF
TRBJ1-1 | many | 13 | - | TRBV28 | TGTGCCAGCAGTTTGAACGACGGCACTGAAGCTTTCTTT | CASSLNDGTEAFF
TRBJ2-7 | - | 13 | - | TRBV10-3 | TGTGCCATCAGTGAGTCAGGAATGGGGGAGCAGTACTTC | CAISESGMGEQYF
TRBJ2-3 | - | 12 | - | TRBV6-6 | TGTGCCAGCTCGACCGCTACAGATACGCAGTATTTT | CASSTATDTQYF
TRBJ1-2 | few | 13 | TRBD1 | TRBV10-2 | TGCGCCAGCAGCCCCCTGGGACAGTATGGCTACACCTTC | CASSPLGQYGYTF